The 16 T cell receptor beta chains below come from one sample, sequenced in a study of CD8 T cells in Susac syndrome. The RNA input was about 0.5 to 1 ug, and it was reverse transcribed with random hexamers. One entry per CDR3 protein results from TCRdb running MiXCR on the immunoSEQ multiplex PCR reads. The sample carries about 26,000 distinct CDR3 sequences, 94% recorded once. The specimen was CD8+ T cells from PBMCs. The receptors were sampled from a human donor in good health.

This chain uses TRBV29-1 with TRBJ2-2, with 8 bases aligning to TRBD1. Germline values: CDR1 SQVTM, CDR2 ANQGSEA. The CDR3 totals 13 residues. V lost 6 bases to trimming and J lost 6 bases; unmatched junction nucleotides: 6. For the CDR3, the DNA is TGCAGCGTGGAGACAGGGGCCGCCGGGGAGCTGTTTTTT. Its translation is CSVETGAAGELFF.

The rearrangement joins TRBV4-1 to TRBJ1-2; D uncertain. Trimming took off 3 bases at V and 7 bases at J, with 15 bases between the two ends. Germline values: CDR1 MGHRA, CDR2 YSYEKL. This CDR3 region has 14 residues. The CDR3 nucleotides read TGCGCCAGCAGCCAGACCCTCGGAACGGGTGGCTACACCTTC. It yields the protein CASSQTLGTGGYTF.

The chain combines TRBV5-5 with TRBJ2-3, with 14 nucleotides matching TRBD2. V shed 0 bases, J shed 3 bases, and the junction held 3 bases outside the gene matches. The CDR3 sequence is 17 residues long. Germline-derived CDR1 and CDR2 are SGHKS and YYEKEE (reference sequence). CDR3: CASSLATSGGETDTQYF. Here the CDR3 DNA reads TGTGCCAGCAGCTTGGCGACTAGCGGGGGGGAAACAGATACGCAGTATTTT.

This chain links TRBV18 with TRBJ1-2, with 9 positions matching TRBD1. This CDR3 has 15 residues. V lost 5 bases to trimming and J lost 7 bases; unmatched junction nucleotides: 11. Germline V gene sequence: CDR1 KGHSH, CDR2 LQKENI. The CDR3 bases are TGTGCCAGCTCATCCGAGACAGGGGGAGCGAGTGGCTACACCTTC. As protein: CASSSETGGASGYTF.

This chain uses TRBV14 with TRBJ1-6; D gene uncertain. Trimming pared 1 base from V and 4 bases from J, leaving 5 bases between. The CDR3 has 14 residues. CDR1 and CDR2 from the germline V gene are SGHDN and FVKESK. In DNA, the CDR3 is TGTGCCAGCAGCCAAGGACGGTATAATTCACCCCTCCACTTT. This translates into CASSQGRYNSPLHF. The entire variable domain, with the rest obtained from reference TRBV14 and TRBJ1-6, is as follows: EAGVTQFPSHSVIEKGQTVTLRCDPISGHDNLYWYRRVMGKEIKFLLHFVKESKQDESGMPNNRFLAERTGGTYSTLKVQPAELEDSGVYFCASSQGRYNSPLHFGNGTRLTVT.

V gene TRBV7-9 combines with J gene TRBJ2-5, with D possibly called TRBD1 or TRBD2 (5 bases each). Deletions cut 5 bases from V and 0 bases from J, with 13 bases between. Germline CDR1 is SEHNR and CDR2 is FQNEAQ (reference sequence). The CDR3 consists of 15 residues. The DNA for the CDR3 is TGTGCCAGCAGCGACCGCGTGGGACACCAAGAGACCCAGTACTTC. This translates into CASSDRVGHQETQYF.

The chain joins TRBV20-1 to TRBJ1-1; 9 bases match TRBD1. This CDR3 is built from 15 residues. V was clipped by 1 base and J by 5 bases; unmatched bases: 8. CDR1 and CDR2 from the germline V gene are DFQATT and SNEGSKA (reference sequence). The CDR3 DNA reads TGCAGTGCTAGAGTTGCCGGGACAGGGTTAACTGAAGCTTTCTTT. It encodes CSARVAGTGLTEAFF.

The chain has TRBV3-1 and TRBJ2-7; D not certain. The V end lost 0 bases, the J end lost 4 bases, and 7 bases lay between the germline ends. The germline V gene encodes CDR1 LGHDT and CDR2 YNNKEL (reference sequence). This CDR3 is built from 13 residues. CDR3 protein: CASSQDREYEQYF. The CDR3 bases are TGTGCCAGCAGCCAAGATAGGGAATACGAGCAGTACTTC.

The V gene is TRBV6-6, the J gene TRBJ1-1; no definite D call. The CDR3 covers 13 residues. V gave up 0 bases and J gave up 0 bases, with 2 bases separating them. Germline V lookup: CDR1 MNHNY, CDR2 SVGAGI (reference sequence). This CDR3 is CASSYSVNTEAFF. The CDR3 region has the DNA TGTGCCAGCAGTTACTCAGTGAACACTGAAGCTTTCTTT.

The genes are TRBV18 and TRBJ1-2, with D possibly being TRBD1 (5 bases). The CDR3 loop spans 16 amino acids. The germline V and J ends were trimmed by 4 bases and 5 bases, with 20 bases remaining between them. Germline CDR1 and CDR2: KGHSH and LQKENI. CDR3 DNA: TGTGCCAGCTCACTCGAGGAAGTCGCTGGGGGTTATGGCTACACCTTC. As protein: CASSLEEVAGGYGYTF.

This clonotype was seen a handful of times. The junction differs from germline at one of its ends, possibly a read error. The genes are TRBV5-1 and TRBJ2-7; 8 bases map to TRBD1. The germline CDR1 and CDR2 sequences are SGHRS and YFSETQ. The length of the CDR3 is 15 residues. Here the CDR3 DNA reads TGCGCCAGCAGTTTGGACAGGGTAAGCTCCTACGAGCAGTACTTC. It codes for CASSLDRVSSYEQYF.

This rearrangement joins TRBV12-3 or TRBV12-4 to TRBJ2-3; TRBD2 matches at 8 bases. Unmatched junction bases numbered 12, after V lost 5 bases and J lost 2 bases. The CDR3 sequence is 17 residues long. In DNA form, the CDR3 reads TGTGCCAGCAGTCTCAGGAGTAGCGGGGAACTCACAGATACGCAGTATTTT. This encodes CASSLRSSGELTDTQYF.

This rearrangement joins TRBV5-1 to TRBJ1-4; a possible D gene is TRBD1 (5 bases). The CDR3 runs 15 residues. Germline V gene sequence: CDR1 SGHRS, CDR2 YFSETQ. Between the trimmed V and J ends, which lost 2 bases and 8 bases, there was a span of 16 bases. In DNA form, the CDR3 reads TGCGCCAGCAGCTTCGAATTTAATCCAGGGGAAAAACTGTTTTTT. Amino acid sequence: CASSFEFNPGEKLFF.

J is TRBJ2-2 and V is TRBV7-9; no firm D call. V was clipped by 2 bases and J by 1 base, with 8 bases between them. The CDR3 sequence is 15 residues long. CDR1 is SEHNR and CDR2 is FQNEAQ in the germline V gene (reference sequence). For the CDR3, the DNA is TGTGCCAGCAGCTTATTTCCAGGGAACACCGGGGAGCTGTTTTTT. Translated: CASSLFPGNTGELFF.

The V gene is TRBV7-9, the J gene TRBJ2-7; D gene ambiguous. V shed 5 bases and J shed 5 bases, with 13 bases lying between them. The CDR3 is 13 residues long. From germline, CDR1 is SEHNR and CDR2 FQNEAQ (reference sequence). The CDR3 bases are TGTGCCAGCAGCATCCGGACGGAGAACGAGCAGTACTTC. Protein sequence: CASSIRTENEQYF.

The genes are TRBV29-1 and TRBJ2-7, with 12 bases matching TRBD2. The ends lost 0 bases at V and 4 bases at J; junction bases unmatched: 1. The CDR3 has 14 residues. Germline V lookup: CDR1 SQVTM, CDR2 ANQGSEA. The CDR3 sequence is CSVEETSGGYEQYF. CDR3 DNA: TGCAGCGTTGAAGAAACTAGCGGGGGGTACGAGCAGTACTTC.